This is a list of T cell receptor beta chains from one sample in a study of cytomegalovirus exposure and HLA in healthy donors. Clones were read by immunoSEQ multiplex PCR, and TCRdb kept only the in-frame ones, dropping some. The repertoire holds some 130,000 clones, with about 80% as singletons. Sequencing was done on a sample of PBMCs. These receptors were taken from a man aged 25-45 years in good health and CMV-seropositive. Both conserved end residues are part of each CDR3. The D gene is left open where the match is weak. Clone size is given for some rows only: seen once, a few or many times, or a class if the clone is expanded.

size,J,V,D,CDR3,DNA
few,TRBJ2-7,TRBV19,TRBD1,CASSPGQGSLQYF,TGTGCCAGTAGTCCGGGACAGGGGTCCCTGCAGTACTTC
.,TRBJ2-3,TRBV2,.,CASTEYGGSTDTQYF,TGTGCCAGCACCGAATACGGGGGTAGCACAGATACGCAGTATTTT
once,TRBJ2-1,TRBV6-5,.,CASTSLGHSYNEQFF,TGTGCCAGCACGTCCCTGGGGCACTCCTACAATGAGCAGTTCTTC
.,TRBJ2-7,TRBV30,.,CAWTKGGAGAYEQYF,TGTGCCTGGACAAAAGGGGGGGCAGGGGCCTACGAGCAGTACTTC
.,TRBJ2-3,TRBV5-1,.,CASSLTSSPSTDTQYF,TGCGCCAGCAGCTTGACCTCAAGCCCTAGCACAGATACGCAGTATTTT
.,TRBJ2-7,TRBV10-2,.,CASSEVEVSYEQYF,TGCGCCAGCAGTGAAGTAGAAGTCTCCTACGAGCAGTACTTC
.,TRBJ1-5,TRBV15,TRBD1,CATSRAYGTGPLAQHF,TGTGCCACCAGCAGAGCCTATGGGACAGGCCCTCTCGCCCAGCATTTT
.,TRBJ1-6,TRBV6-1,.,CASEPPGTSNSPLHF,TGTGCCAGCGAACCCCCCGGGACTAGCAATTCACCCCTCCACTTT
.,TRBJ1-1,TRBV30,.,CAWSVSDTEAFF,TGTGCCTGGAGTGTGTCGGACACTGAAGCTTTCTTT
.,TRBJ2-1,TRBV10-3,.,CAIRTGSGLADEQFF,TGTGCCATCAGGACCGGCTCGGGACTCGCCGATGAGCAGTTCTTC
.,TRBJ1-3,TRBV30,TRBD1,CARKGQGVTGNTIYF,TGTGCCCGGAAAGGACAGGGAGTAACTGGAAACACCATATATTTT
.,TRBJ1-2,TRBV11-2,TRBD1,CASSLIRDSGNYGYTF,TGTGCCAGCAGCTTAATACGGGACAGCGGAAACTATGGCTACACCTTC
once,TRBJ2-1,TRBV7-3,TRBD2,CASSERGEGRDEQFF,TGTGCCAGCAGCGAGAGGGGCGAAGGGAGGGATGAGCAGTTCTTC
.,TRBJ2-5,TRBV7-8,TRBD1,CASSFRQGTRSRQETQYF,TGTGCCAGCAGCTTTAGACAGGGGACGCGGTCGAGACAAGAGACCCAGTACTTC
.,TRBJ1-2,TRBV6-6,.,CASSYSTGGGYGYTF,TGTGCCAGCAGTTACTCGACCGGAGGTGGGTATGGCTACACCTTC
.,TRBJ1-1,TRBV5-1,.,CASTGGGTEAFF,TGCGCCAGCACGGGGGGGGGCACTGAAGCTTTCTTT
.,TRBJ1-2,TRBV13,.,CASSLEPGGADGYTF,TGTGCCAGCAGCTTAGAGCCCGGGGGGGCTGATGGCTACACCTTC
.,TRBJ2-2,TRBV7-2,.,CASSLGAGLVTGELFF,TGTGCCAGCAGCTTAGGGGCGGGATTAGTCACCGGGGAGCTGTTTTTT
few,TRBJ1-5,TRBV19,.,CASSIGGTGRQPQHF,TGTGCCAGTAGTATAGGAGGTACAGGGCGTCAGCCCCAGCATTTT
.,TRBJ1-1,TRBV6-1,TRBD1,CASSRDRVGSFF,TGTGCCAGCAGTAGGGACAGGGTGGGGTCTTTCTTT
.,TRBJ2-7,TRBV30,TRBD2,CAWSVRASGSFEQYF,TGTGCCTGGAGTGTACGGGCTAGCGGGTCGTTCGAGCAGTACTTC
.,TRBJ1-2,TRBV19,.,CASSMPGSSNYGYTF,TGTGCCAGTAGTATGCCAGGGTCTTCTAACTATGGCTACACCTTC
.,TRBJ2-4,TRBV5-1,TRBD2,CASSEYPGTSGGAAQNIQYF,TGCGCCAGCAGCGAATATCCAGGGACTAGCGGGGGGGCAGCCCAAAACATTCAGTACTTC
once,TRBJ2-6,TRBV9,TRBD1,CASSVGTGTGGSGANVLTF,TGTGCCAGCAGCGTAGGCACCGGGACAGGGGGCTCTGGGGCCAACGTCCTGACTTTC
few,TRBJ1-2,TRBV30,TRBD1,CAWSVQGVYGYTF,TGTGCCTGGAGTGTACAGGGGGTTTATGGCTACACCTTC
.,TRBJ2-7,TRBV27,.,CASSSTGTYSYEQYF,TGTGCCAGCAGTTCTACCGGGACATACTCCTACGAGCAGTACTTC
.,TRBJ2-1,TRBV7-3,.,CASSFTRVSYNEQFF,TGTGCCAGCAGCTTTACCAGGGTCTCCTACAATGAGCAGTTCTTC
.,TRBJ1-4,TRBV19,TRBD1,CASSTGQGNEKLFF,TGTGCCAGTAGTACCGGACAGGGGAATGAAAAACTGTTTTTT
.,TRBJ2-2,TRBV18,TRBD2,CASSRSGAIMNTGELFF,TGTGCCAGCTCACGGAGCGGGGCCATCATGAACACCGGGGAGCTGTTTTTT
.,TRBJ2-1,TRBV4-1,.,CASSHSDSYNEQFF,TGCGCCAGCAGCCACTCGGACAGCTACAATGAGCAGTTCTTC
few,TRBJ2-3,TRBV11-2,TRBD2,CASSLTGLARDTQYF,TGTGCCAGCAGCTTAACGGGACTAGCCCGGGATACGCAGTATTTT
.,TRBJ2-3,TRBV11-3,TRBD2,CASSPAGEGTDTQYF,TGTGCCAGCAGCCCGGCGGGGGAAGGCACAGATACGCAGTATTTT
.,TRBJ2-5,TRBV29-1,TRBD2,CSVASGSGETQYF,TGCAGCGTCGCTAGCGGGAGTGGAGAGACCCAGTACTTC
.,TRBJ2-3,TRBV18,TRBD1,CASSFWAGGPDTQYF,TGTGCCAGCTCTTTTTGGGCAGGGGGCCCAGATACGCAGTATTTT
.,TRBJ2-3,TRBV4-3,.,CASSHHGGPGSTDTQYF,TGCGCCAGCAGCCACCACGGGGGGCCTGGGAGCACAGATACGCAGTATTTT
few,TRBJ1-4,TRBV19,.,CASSTLGAGNEKLFF,TGTGCCAGTAGTACCCTAGGGGCCGGTAATGAAAAACTGTTTTTT
.,TRBJ2-1,TRBV4-1,TRBD2,CASSQSGRGFF,TGCGCCAGCAGCCAGAGCGGGAGAGGCTTCTTC
.,TRBJ2-1,TRBV11-2,TRBD1,CASSSNAGTGSYNEQFF,TGTGCCAGCAGCTCGAACGCCGGGACAGGGTCCTACAATGAGCAGTTCTTC
.,TRBJ2-7,TRBV11-2,.,CASSADRREQYF,TGTGCCAGCAGCGCGGACAGACGCGAGCAGTACTTC
.,TRBJ1-6,TRBV15,.,CATSPGGWGYNSPLHF,TGTGCCACCAGCCCCGGGGGGTGGGGCTATAATTCACCCCTCCACTTT
once,TRBJ2-3,TRBV7-3,TRBD2,CASSLSEGGLAGTDTQYF,TGTGCCAGCAGCTTATCTGAGGGGGGACTAGCGGGAACAGATACGCAGTATTTT
few,TRBJ2-7,TRBV10-1,.,CASSEFRAQGPSEQYF,TGCGCCAGCAGTGAGTTTAGAGCACAGGGACCGTCGGAGCAGTACTTC
.,TRBJ1-3,TRBV30,.,CAWASGALSGNTIYF,TGTGCCTGGGCGTCAGGGGCGCTCTCTGGAAACACCATATATTTT
.,TRBJ2-5,TRBV7-2,TRBD2,CASSLAGEGRGGKTQYF,TGTGCCAGCAGCTTAGCTGGGGAGGGGCGCGGTGGAAAGACCCAGTACTTC
.,TRBJ2-2,TRBV27,.,CASSLWSGYGELFF,TGTGCCAGCAGTTTATGGTCAGGGTACGGGGAGCTGTTTTTT
.,TRBJ2-1,TRBV6-1,.,CASSGEWGSLNEQFF,TGTGCCAGCAGTGGGGAATGGGGCTCCCTCAATGAGCAGTTCTTC